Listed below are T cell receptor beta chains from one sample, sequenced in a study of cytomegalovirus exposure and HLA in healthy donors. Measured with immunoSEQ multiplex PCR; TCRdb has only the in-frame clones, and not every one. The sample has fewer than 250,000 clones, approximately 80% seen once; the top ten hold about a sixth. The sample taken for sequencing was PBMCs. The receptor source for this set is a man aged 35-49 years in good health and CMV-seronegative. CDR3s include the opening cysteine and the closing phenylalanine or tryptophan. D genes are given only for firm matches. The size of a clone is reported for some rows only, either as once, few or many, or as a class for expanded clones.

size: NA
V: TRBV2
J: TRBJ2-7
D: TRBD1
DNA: TGTGCCAGCCAAAGAAGAGCAGGGGGCGCATCCTACGAGCAGTACTTC
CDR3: CASQRRAGGASYEQYF

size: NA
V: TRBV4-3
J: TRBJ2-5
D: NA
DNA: TGCGCCAGCAGCCGCGCTCATGACCAAGAGACCCAGTACTTC
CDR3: CASSRAHDQETQYF

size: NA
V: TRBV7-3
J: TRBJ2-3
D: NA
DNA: TGTGCCAGCAGCGCGGACTACTTCACAGATACGCAGTATTTT
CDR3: CASSADYFTDTQYF

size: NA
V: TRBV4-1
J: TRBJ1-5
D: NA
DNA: TGCGCCAGCAGCCAAGTAGTAGGGGATGTTTCGCAGCCCCAGCATTTT
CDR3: CASSQVVGDVSQPQHF

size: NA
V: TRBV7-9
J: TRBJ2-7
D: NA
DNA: TGTGCCAGCAGTTTAGATTGGTCGGACGAGCAGTACTTC
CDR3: CASSLDWSDEQYF

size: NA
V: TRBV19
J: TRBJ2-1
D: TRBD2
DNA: TGTGCCAGTAGTAGCGGGAGCTCCTACAATGAGCAGTTCTTC
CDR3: CASSSGSSYNEQFF

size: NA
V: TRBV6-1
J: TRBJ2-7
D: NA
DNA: TGTGCCAGCGGCGGAACCTACGAGCAGTACTTC
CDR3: CASGGTYEQYF

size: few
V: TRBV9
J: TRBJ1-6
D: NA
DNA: TGTGCCAGCAGTTCAGTCTATAATTCACCCCTCCACTTT
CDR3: CASSSVYNSPLHF

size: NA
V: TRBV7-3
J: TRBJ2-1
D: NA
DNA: TGTGCCAGCAGCATCCAGGGCCCCCCTGACTACAATGAGCAGTTCTTC
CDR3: CASSIQGPPDYNEQFF

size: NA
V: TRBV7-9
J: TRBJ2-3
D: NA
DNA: TGTGCCAGCAGCTTACAGAGGGGGATGTATACGCAGTATTTT
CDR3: CASSLQRGMYTQYF